A single sample is the source of the 29 T cell receptor beta chains below, sequenced in a study of blood T cell repertoires in COVID-19. Sequencing was performed with immunoSEQ multiplex PCR; in TCRdb, only in-frame clones are kept and a portion is missing. The sample carries under 85,000 clones, roughly 87% recorded once. The sequencing sample was made of peripheral blood. The source is a man aged 50 or older with acute or convalescent COVID-19.

This clone was seen only a few times. The chain combines TRBV5-1 with TRBJ2-5; the match to TRBD1 covers 8 bases. CDR1 and CDR2 from the germline V gene are SGHRS and YFSETQ. Unmatched junction bases numbered 6, after V lost 4 bases and J lost 1 base. CDR3 length: 15 residues. The CDR3: CASSADRVGQETQYF. For the CDR3, the DNA is TGCGCCAGCAGCGCGGACAGGGTGGGCCAAGAGACCCAGTACTTC.

The chain employs TRBV5-4 and TRBJ1-1; weak D call: TRBD1 (5 bases). CDR3 length: 14 amino acids. V dropped 5 bases and J dropped 0 bases, with 11 bases sitting between them. CDR1 and CDR2 from the germline V gene are SGHNT and YYREEE (reference sequence). CDR3: CASRFAGLNTEAFF. The CDR3 DNA sequence: TGTGCCAGCAGGTTTGCAGGGTTGAACACTGAAGCTTTCTTT.

The chain uses TRBV6-4 and TRBJ2-5; no definite D call. Per the germline V gene, CDR1 is MRHNA and CDR2 is SNTAGT. The CDR3 loop spans 13 amino acids. V shed 4 bases and J shed 3 bases, with 9 bases lying between them. The CDR3 loop is CASSANRKETQYF. In nucleotides, the CDR3 is TGTGCCAGCAGTGCAAACAGAAAAGAGACCCAGTACTTC.

The rearrangement joins TRBV21-1 to TRBJ1-3; the table's D gene call, TRBD1, was not cross checked with the DNA. TRBV21-1 is a recognized pseudogene. The CDR3 loop spans 14 amino acids. The DNA of the CDR3 is TGTGCCAGCAGCAAACCGCGACAGGGGAACACCATATATTTT. Translated: CASSKPRQGNTIYF.

The chain uses TRBV4-3 and TRBJ2-3, with D possibly matching TRBD1 (5 bases). Looked up from germline, CDR1 is LGHNA and CDR2 is YSLEER. The length of the CDR3 is 18 residues. V was pared by 0 bases and J by 6 bases, with 22 bases between. The CDR3 region is CASSQDSRTFVGLDTQYF. The CDR3 coding sequence is TGCGCCAGCAGCCAAGATAGTAGGACATTTGTAGGTTTGGATACGCAGTATTTT.

The chain couples TRBV15 to TRBJ2-5, with TRBD1 matching 7 bases. The CDR3 contains 15 residues. The V gene end was trimmed by 2 bases and the J gene end by 4 bases; junction bases not matched to a gene: 7. CDR1 and CDR2 from the germline V gene are LNHNV and YYDKDF (reference sequence). CDR3 residues: CATSRSTGAGETQYF. The CDR3 nucleotides read TGTGCCACCAGCAGATCTACAGGGGCTGGAGAGACCCAGTACTTC.

In this sample, this clone turned up a few times. The V gene is TRBV12-5, the J gene TRBJ1-2, with 7 bases identical to TRBD1. Germline assignment: CDR1 LGHNT and CDR2 FRNRAP. V gave up 5 bases and J gave up 8 bases; unmatched junction bases: 11. The CDR3 spans 14 residues. CDR3 protein: CASGRGQPSGGYTF. The CDR3 nucleotides are TGTGCTAGTGGTCGGGGACAGCCATCAGGGGGCTACACCTTC.

The chain has TRBV5-1 and TRBJ2-1; maybe TRBD1 (6 bases). The V end lost 4 bases, the J end lost 4 bases, and 15 bases lay between the germline ends. This CDR3 has 15 amino acids. From germline, CDR1 is SGHRS and CDR2 YFSETQ. The CDR3 DNA is TGCGCCAGCAGCGCTTCGACAGGTTCATACAATGAGCAGTTCTTC. Protein: CASSASTGSYNEQFF.

The V gene is TRBV5-1, the J gene TRBJ1-1; D gene ambiguous. CDR3 length: 14 amino acids. The V end was cut by 3 bases, the J end by 0 bases, with 9 bases between. The germline gives CDR1 SGHRS, CDR2 YFSETQ. The CDR3 reads CASSSELMNTEAFF. The DNA for the CDR3 is TGCGCCAGCAGCTCCGAACTTATGAACACTGAAGCTTTCTTT. The full variable domain, rest sourced from reference TRBV5-1 and TRBJ1-1, is KAGVTQTPRYLIKTRGQQVTLSCSPISGHRSVSWYQQTPGQGLQFLFEYFSETQRNKGNFPGRFSGRQFSNSRSEMNVSTLELGDSALYLCASSSELMNTEAFFGQGTRLTVV.

The chain is built from TRBV5-6 and TRBJ2-3; the D is unclear. Germline V gene sequence: CDR1 SGHDT, CDR2 YYEEEE. V shed 0 bases and J shed 1 base, with 9 bases lying between them. This CDR3 spans 15 amino acids. CDR3 DNA sequence: TGTGCCAGCAGCTTGGTACTCGAAGGCACAGATACGCAGTATTTT. This codes for CASSLVLEGTDTQYF.

V and J are TRBV6-5 and TRBJ2-1, with 7 bases fitting TRBD1. The CDR3 runs 15 residues. The trim removed 7 bases at V and 4 bases at J, leaving 10 bases unmatched. CDR1 and CDR2 (germline): MNHEY, SVGAGI. Here the CDR3 DNA reads TGTGCCAGCACCGCTGCAGGGGGAGTGTACAATGAGCAGTTCTTC. It yields the protein CASTAAGGVYNEQFF.

The V call is TRBV7-2, the J call TRBJ1-4; possible D gene TRBD1, 5 bases. This CDR3 is 15 amino acids long. Looked up from germline, CDR1 is SGHTA and CDR2 is FQGNSA. Deletions cut 5 bases from V and 8 bases from J, with 18 bases between. CDR3: CASSPAGRQGEKLFF. CDR3 in DNA: TGTGCCAGCAGCCCGGCCGGGAGGCAGGGCGAAAAACTGTTTTTT.

V usage is TRBV30 and J usage is TRBJ2-5; D gene uncertain. Trimming pared 0 bases from V and 3 bases from J, leaving 14 bases between. CDR1 and CDR2 from the germline V gene are GTSNPN and SVGIG (reference sequence). This CDR3 spans 15 amino acids. In nucleotides, the CDR3 is TGTGCCTGGAGTGTAAGTCTAAAAAGAAAAGAGACCCAGTACTTC. It codes for CAWSVSLKRKETQYF.

There are a few counts of this clone. V and J are TRBV7-9 and TRBJ2-7; 8 nucleotides line up with TRBD2. Trimming at V came to 1 base and at J to 3 bases, leaving 2 bases not matched to a gene. Germline CDR1 SEHNR, CDR2 FQNEAQ (reference sequence). CDR3 length: 14 amino acids. CDR3 nucleotides: TGTGCCAGCAGCTTAGGGGCGGGAGGCTACGAGCAGTACTTC. As protein: CASSLGAGGYEQYF.

This chain joins TRBV5-6 and TRBJ1-1, with 7 bases that match TRBD1. With V trimmed by 1 base and J by 5 bases, 8 bases remained unmatched. Germline assignment: CDR1 SGHDT and CDR2 YYEEEE. The length of the CDR3 is 15 residues. The CDR3 DNA follows: TGTGCCAGCAGCTTGTCCCGGACAGGTCTAACTGAAGCTTTCTTT. Translation gives CASSLSRTGLTEAFF.

This chain uses TRBV6-2 or TRBV6-3 with TRBJ1-1; perhaps TRBD1 as D (5 bases). The CDR3 is made up of 13 amino acids. V dropped 5 bases and J dropped 1 base, with 8 bases sitting between them. The germline CDR1 and CDR2 sequences are MNHEY and SVGEGT. DNA for the CDR3: TGTGCCAGCAGTCGACAGCCGAACACTGAAGCTTTCTTT. Translation gives CASSRQPNTEAFF.

Written as DNA, the CDR3 is TGTGCCAGCAGAATCACAGGGGAGAGCTCCTACGAGCAGTACTTC. It is translated as CASRITGESSYEQYF. This chain joins TRBV6-6 and TRBJ2-7; 7 bases are shared with TRBD1. Per germline, CDR1 MNHNY and CDR2 SVGAGI (reference sequence). The CDR3 spans 15 residues. Trimming at V came to 6 bases and at J to 0 bases, leaving 8 bases not matched to a gene.

V usage is TRBV19 and J usage is TRBJ2-6, with D possibly matching TRBD2 (6 bases). Trimming removed 1 base from V and 2 bases from J, with 15 bases in between. Germline CDR1 is LNHDA and CDR2 is SQIVND (reference sequence). The CDR3 loop spans 18 amino acids. CDR3 sequence (DNA): TGTGCCAGTAGTATAGTCTTGGGGGGTTCGCCTGGGGCCAACGTCCTGACTTTC. It translates to CASSIVLGGSPGANVLTF.

The chain uses TRBV6-2 or TRBV6-3 and TRBJ1-5; D is uncertain. V lost 2 bases to trimming and J lost 0 bases, with 8 bases between them. CDR1 and CDR2 from the germline V gene are MNHEY and SVGEGT. The CDR3 totals 15 residues. CDR3 sequence (DNA): TGTGCCAGCAGTTACACGGGTCTTAGCAATCAGCCCCAGCATTTT. Encoded protein: CASSYTGLSNQPQHF.

The chain has TRBV4-3 and TRBJ1-6; D uncertain. The V gene's germline CDR1 is LGHNA and CDR2 YSLEER. V was pared by 2 bases and J by 4 bases, with 12 bases between. The length of the CDR3 is 16 residues. CDR3 residues: CASSQIAASYNSPLHF. The CDR3 DNA follows: TGCGCCAGCAGCCAAATCGCGGCCAGTTATAATTCACCCCTCCACTTT.

V usage is TRBV5-1 and J usage is TRBJ1-3, with TRBD1 matching 9 bases. CDR3 size: 15 residues. The V gene end was trimmed by 0 bases and the J gene end by 2 bases; junction bases not matched to a gene: 0. In germline, CDR1 is SGHRS, CDR2 YFSETQ. CDR3 in DNA: TGCGCCAGCAGCTTGGACAGGGGGCCTGGAAACACCATATATTTT. It codes for CASSLDRGPGNTIYF.

This sequence joins TRBV4-3 and TRBJ2-3; D is unresolved. V lost 0 bases, J lost 4 bases, and 5 bases lay in between. There are 13 residues in the CDR3. CDR1 and CDR2 (germline): LGHNA, YSLEER. CDR3 in amino acids: CASSQDGPDTQYF. The CDR3 nucleotides read TGCGCCAGCAGCCAAGATGGGCCAGATACGCAGTATTTT.

V and J are TRBV4-2 and TRBJ1-1; 8 nucleotides agree with TRBD1. The germline V gene has CDR1 LGHNA and CDR2 YNFKEQ. With 3 bases clipped from V and 4 bases from J, the junction kept 4 bases outside the gene matches. The CDR3 runs 14 residues. The DNA of the CDR3 is TGTGCCAGCAGCCACCCTACAGGGGGCACTGAAGCTTTCTTT. This gives the protein CASSHPTGGTEAFF.

J is TRBJ1-1 and V is TRBV19; 7 bases fit TRBD1. The CDR3 runs 15 residues. V lost 6 bases, J lost 0 bases, and 7 bases stayed unmatched. Germline V lookup: CDR1 LNHDA, CDR2 SQIVND (reference sequence). The chain's CDR3 is CASRRRDSLNTEAFF. DNA for the CDR3: TGTGCCAGTAGGAGACGGGACAGTTTGAACACTGAAGCTTTCTTT.

V gene TRBV7-2 combines with J gene TRBJ2-4; the D is unclear. Germline V gene data show CDR1 as SGHTA and CDR2 as FQGNSA. The V end was cut by 5 bases, the J end by 7 bases, with 15 bases between. CDR3 length: 14 amino acids. Here the CDR3 DNA reads TGTGCCAGCAGCGCTCGAAGCGCAAAGAACATTCAGTACTTC. Translation gives CASSARSAKNIQYF.

This chain connects TRBV18 to TRBJ1-1, with 7 bases identical to TRBD1. Looked up from germline, CDR1 is KGHSH and CDR2 is LQKENI. There are 15 residues in the CDR3. The ends lost 4 bases at V and 0 bases at J; junction bases unmatched: 5. The CDR3 region has the DNA TGTGCCAGCTCACGGCCTCAGGGGGTGAACACTGAAGCTTTCTTT. Protein sequence: CASSRPQGVNTEAFF.

V gene TRBV3-1 (or the pseudogene TRBV3-2) combines with J gene TRBJ2-5, with TRBD1 identical over 10 bases. The V segment lost 1 base and the J segment 5 bases; nucleotides outside the gene matches: 1. The CDR3 consists of 14 residues. Germline V lookup: CDR1 LGHDT, CDR2 YNNKEL (reference sequence). The CDR3 nucleotides are TGTGCCAGCAGCCAAGGACAGGGGGCGGAGACCCAGTACTTC. Amino acid sequence: CASSQGQGAETQYF.

This chain joins TRBV11-2 and TRBJ1-1, with 10 bases identical to TRBD1. Germline V gene data show CDR1 as SGHAT and CDR2 as FQNNGV. Trimming removed 3 bases from V and 8 bases from J; junction bases left unmatched: 0. CDR3 size: 12 residues. The CDR3 DNA follows: TGTGCCAGCAGCTTGGACAGGGGGGAAGCTTTCTTT. Translated: CASSLDRGEAFF.

There are a few counts of this clone. This chain connects TRBV4-3 to TRBJ1-3, with TRBD1 identical over 7 bases. V shed 4 bases and J 1 base; nucleotides not matched to a gene: 1. From germline, CDR1 is LGHNA and CDR2 YSLEER. The CDR3 runs 14 residues. The CDR3 reads CASSPDRSGNTIYF. CDR3 sequence (DNA): TGCGCCAGCAGCCCGGACAGGTCTGGAAACACCATATATTTT.